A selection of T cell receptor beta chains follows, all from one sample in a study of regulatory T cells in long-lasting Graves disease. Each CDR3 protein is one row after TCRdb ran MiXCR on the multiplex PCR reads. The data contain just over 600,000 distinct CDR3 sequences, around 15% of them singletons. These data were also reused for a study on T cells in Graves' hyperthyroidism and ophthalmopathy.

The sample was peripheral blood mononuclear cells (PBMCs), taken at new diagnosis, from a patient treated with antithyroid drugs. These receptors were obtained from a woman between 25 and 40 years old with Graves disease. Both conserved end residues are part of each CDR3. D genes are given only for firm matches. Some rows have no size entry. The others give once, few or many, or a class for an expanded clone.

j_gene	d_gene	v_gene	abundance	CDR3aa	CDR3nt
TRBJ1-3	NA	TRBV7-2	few	CASSLIRVAGNTIYF	TGTGCCAGCAGCTTAATAAGGGTGGCCGGAAACACCATATATTTT
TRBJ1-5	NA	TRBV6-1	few	CASSQGRLLNQPQHF	TGTGCCAGCAGTCAAGGGCGGCTGTTAAATCAGCCCCAGCATTTT
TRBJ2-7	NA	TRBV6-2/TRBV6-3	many	CASSYSQGYEQYF	TGTGCCAGCAGTTACTCCCAGGGGTACGAGCAGTACTTC
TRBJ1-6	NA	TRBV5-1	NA	CASSYGHSGDNSPLHF	TGCGCCAGCAGCTACGGACACAGTGGAGATAATTCACCCCTCCACTTT
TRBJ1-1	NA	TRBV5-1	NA	CASSSGTPGNEAFF	TGCGCCAGCAGCTCTGGGACTCCGGGGAATGAAGCTTTCTTT
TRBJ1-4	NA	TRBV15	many	CATSEGLPNEKLFF	TGTGCCACCAGCGAGGGGCTTCCTAATGAAAAACTGTTTTTT
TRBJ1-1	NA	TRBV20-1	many	CSARRDMGREAFF	TGCAGTGCTAGGAGGGATATGGGACGAGAAGCTTTCTTT
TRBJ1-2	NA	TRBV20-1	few	CSARGNPDYGYTF	TGCAGTGCTAGAGGGAACCCAGACTATGGCTACACCTTC
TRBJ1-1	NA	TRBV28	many	CASSLIDRDTEAFF	TGTGCCAGCAGTTTGATCGACAGAGACACTGAAGCTTTCTTT
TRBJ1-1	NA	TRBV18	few	CASSPLQTDEAFF	TGTGCCAGCTCACCATTACAGACGGATGAAGCTTTCTTT
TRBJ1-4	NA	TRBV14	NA	CASSQIIQAGEKLFF	TGTGCCAGCAGCCAAATCATTCAGGCAGGTGAAAAACTGTTTTTT
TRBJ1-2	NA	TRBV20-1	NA	CSALMGYTF	TGCAGTGCTCTTATGGGCTACACCTTC
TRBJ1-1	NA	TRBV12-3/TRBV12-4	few	CASSLGAPPVRTEAFF	TGTGCCAGCAGTTTGGGGGCCCCACCCGTTCGAACTGAAGCTTTCTTT
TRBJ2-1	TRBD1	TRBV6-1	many	CASGLGTGSNEQFF	TGTGCCAGCGGCCTGGGGACAGGGTCCAATGAGCAGTTCTTC
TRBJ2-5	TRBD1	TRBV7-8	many	CASSPGQGRETQYF	TGTGCCAGCAGCCCGGGACAGGGGCGAGAGACCCAGTACTTC